The clone carrying this TCR beta chain was observed a handful of times. Its target is not known. The record originates from a study of tumor-infiltrating lymphocytes in localized non-small cell lung cancer. Study-wide results and caveats: Higher tumor T cell infiltration than in uninvolved lung was supported by TCRbeta sequencing.

Profiling relied on immunoSEQ multiplex PCR, and the TCRdb table lists in-frame clones only, not all of them. The sample consists of approximately 15,000 clones, around 63% of them appearing once. The CDR3 has 12 amino acids. Germline V gene data show CDR1 as SGHRS and CDR2 as YFSETQ. Trimming left V 0 bases short and J 0 bases short, with 0 bases between. This receptor was obtained from a human donor with non-small cell lung cancer. The sample consisted of lung tumor tissue. The J gene is TRBJ2-5, the V gene TRBV5-1; D is ambiguous. CDR3 amino acids: CASSLDQETQYF. The CDR3 DNA reads as TGCGCCAGCAGCTTGGACCAAGAGACCCAGTACTTC.